Below are 30 T cell receptor beta chains sequenced from a single sample in a study of blood T cell repertoires in COVID-19. Sequencing used immunoSEQ multiplex PCR; TCRdb keeps in-frame clones, though not all of them. Among hundreds of thousands of clones listed, 85% to 90% were seen once. The sample consisted of peripheral blood. These receptors all come from a woman between 50 and 59 years old with active or convalescent COVID-19.

This chain connects TRBV2 to TRBJ1-4, with 8 positions matching TRBD1. Germline V gives CDR1 SNHLY, CDR2 FYNNEI. This CDR3 has 15 amino acids. The ends lost 7 bases at V and 5 bases at J; junction bases unmatched: 9. In nucleotides, the CDR3 is TGTGCCAGCATACACCCACAGGGGGTGAATGAAAAACTGTTTTTT. Residues: CASIHPQGVNEKLFF.

This clone was counted only a few times. The CDR3: CASSRAGTGNTIYF. In DNA, the CDR3 is TGTGCCAGCAGTCGGGCAGGGACAGGAAACACCATATATTTT. This rearrangement joins TRBV25-1 to TRBJ1-3, with D possibly TRBD1 on 6 matching bases. The CDR3 consists of 14 residues. V was cut by 5 bases and J by 4 bases, with 12 bases left in between. Looked up from germline, CDR1 is MGHDK and CDR2 is SYGVNS.

The chain is built from TRBV5-1 and TRBJ2-1; TRBD2 is a possible D gene (5 bases). Deletions cut 2 bases from V and 0 bases from J, with 12 bases between. The germline V gene encodes CDR1 SGHRS and CDR2 YFSETQ. The CDR3 has 16 amino acids. The CDR3 DNA is TGCGCCAGCAGCTTTGTTGCGGGTTACTCCTACAATGAGCAGTTCTTC. This encodes CASSFVAGYSYNEQFF. Full variable domain (missing parts from reference TRBV5-1 and TRBJ2-1): KAGVTQTPRYLIKTRGQQVTLSCSPISGHRSVSWYQQTPGQGLQFLFEYFSETQRNKGNFPGRFSGRQFSNSRSEMNVSTLELGDSALYLCASSFVAGYSYNEQFFGPGTRLTVL.

The CDR3 protein is CASSARDTEAFF. CDR3 in DNA: TGTGCCAGCAGCGCCCGTGACACTGAAGCTTTCTTT. The chain couples TRBV9 to TRBJ1-1, with D unresolved. Trimming took off 3 bases at V and 3 bases at J, with 6 bases between the two ends. CDR3 length: 12 residues. Germline V CDR1 and CDR2: SGDLS, YYNGEE. The complete variable domain, with remaining parts taken from reference TRBV9 and TRBJ1-1, reads DSGVTQTPKHLITATGQRVTLRCSPRSGDLSVYWYQQSLDQGLQFLIQYYNGEERAKGNILERFSAQQFPDLHSELNLSSLELGDSALYFCASSARDTEAFFGQGTRLTVV.

V and J are TRBV21-1 and TRBJ2-1; the table calls TRBD2, which could not be checked here. TRBV21-1 is a pseudogene locus. CDR3 length: 19 amino acids. The CDR3 coding sequence is TGTGCCAGCAGCAAACTGGGACTAGCGGGTTTGAGCTCCTACAATGAGCAGTTCTTC. It specifies CASSKLGLAGLSSYNEQFF.

This rearrangement joins TRBV24-1 to TRBJ1-2; 8 bases are shared with TRBD1. The length of the CDR3 is 12 residues. Germline loops: CDR1 KGHDR, CDR2 SFDVKD. J lost 7 bases, V lost 5 bases, and 2 bases had no gene match. CDR3 sequence: CATSGTGSGYTF. Here the CDR3 DNA reads TGTGCCACCAGTGGGACAGGGAGTGGCTACACCTTC.

The V and J genes are TRBV30 and TRBJ2-5; possible D gene TRBD2, 7 bases. Looked up from germline, CDR1 is GTSNPN and CDR2 is SVGIG (reference sequence). The CDR3 has 14 residues. V lost 0 bases, J lost 5 bases, and 13 bases lay in between. CDR3: CAWSVGGGWETQYF. DNA of the CDR3: TGTGCCTGGAGTGTAGGGGGGGGTTGGGAGACCCAGTACTTC.

The chain combines TRBV5-1 with TRBJ2-7, with D perhaps TRBD1 (5 bases). The V and J ends lost 0 bases and 3 bases respectively, with 13 bases between them. Per germline, CDR1 SGHRS and CDR2 YFSETQ. CDR3 size: 15 residues. CDR3 in amino acids: CASSLEITQGYEQYF. The CDR3 region has the DNA TGCGCCAGCAGCTTGGAAATAACCCAGGGCTACGAGCAGTACTTC.

The chain has TRBV3-1 (or the pseudogene TRBV3-2) and TRBJ2-7; D might be TRBD2 (5 bases). V was trimmed by 0 bases and J by 2 bases, leaving 8 bases between them. In germline, CDR1 is LGHDT, CDR2 YNNKEL (reference sequence). CDR3 length: 14 amino acids. The CDR3 region has the DNA TGTGCCAGCAGCCAAGAACGGGGTACCTACGAGCAGTACTTC. Encoded protein: CASSQERGTYEQYF.

This clone was seen only a few times. This chain links TRBV4-2 with TRBJ1-5; D is ambiguous. The CDR3 length is 17 residues. From germline, CDR1 is LGHNA and CDR2 YNFKEQ. V was clipped by 1 base and J by 1 base, with 14 bases between them. The CDR3 nucleotides are TGTGCCAGCAGCCAAGTCCCGTTGGGCAACAGCAATCAGCCCCAGCATTTT. Translation: CASSQVPLGNSNQPQHF.

The V and J genes are TRBV7-9 and TRBJ1-6; the D gene is possibly TRBD1 (6 bases). The V end was cut by 5 bases, the J end by 4 bases, with 18 bases between. CDR1 SEHNR and CDR2 FQNEAQ come from the germline V gene (reference sequence). The CDR3 has 17 residues. The CDR3 region has the DNA TGTGCCAGCAGCGTCGAAAGACAGGCGACATATAATTCACCCCTCCACTTT. Amino acids: CASSVERQATYNSPLHF.

This sequence joins TRBV27 and TRBJ2-7, with 9 positions matching TRBD1. V was clipped by 6 bases and J by 0 bases; unmatched bases: 12. The CDR3 is 17 amino acids. Germline CDR1 MNHEY, CDR2 SMNVEV (reference sequence). The CDR3 reads CASRANRDRVISYEQYF. DNA of the CDR3: TGTGCCAGCAGGGCGAACCGGGACAGGGTAATCTCCTACGAGCAGTACTTC.

This clone was counted once. This chain uses TRBV5-4 with TRBJ2-7; the match to TRBD1 covers 9 bases. V lost 1 base, J lost 4 bases, and 6 bases stayed unmatched. This CDR3 has 15 amino acids. In germline, CDR1 is SGHNT, CDR2 YYREEE (reference sequence). The CDR3 region is CASSLPGQGWYEQYF. In DNA form, the CDR3 reads TGTGCCAGCAGCTTGCCAGGACAGGGGTGGTACGAGCAGTACTTC.

The rearrangement links TRBV6-5 to TRBJ1-6, with D maybe TRBD1 (5 bases). The CDR3 runs to 14 residues. V lost 6 bases and J 7 bases, leaving 13 bases between the germline ends. The germline V gene has CDR1 MNHEY and CDR2 SVGAGI. The CDR3 spells CASRVPGLNSPLHF. In nucleotides, the CDR3 is TGTGCCAGCAGAGTCCCAGGGTTAAATTCACCCCTCCACTTT.

The chain is built from TRBV7-3 and TRBJ2-2; 8 bases agree with TRBD1. J gave up 1 base and V 8 bases, and 3 bases lay outside the gene matches. Per germline, CDR1 SGHTA and CDR2 FQGTGA. The CDR3 has 14 amino acids. Here the CDR3 reads CASGTGGNTGELFF. The CDR3 region has the DNA TGTGCCAGCGGCACAGGGGGGAACACCGGGGAGCTGTTTTTT.

This chain uses TRBV9 with TRBJ2-5, with D possibly being TRBD2 (6 bases). Trimming stripped 0 bases from V and 9 bases from J, with 15 bases between. CDR1 is SGDLS, CDR2 YYNGEE, per germline. CDR3 length: 14 amino acids. CDR3 loop: CASSVGPETGAQYF. CDR3 nucleotides: TGTGCCAGCAGCGTAGGTCCTGAGACGGGGGCCCAGTACTTC.

The chain links TRBV7-9 to TRBJ2-2; D gene ambiguous. The CDR3 is made up of 16 amino acids. Germline CDR1 and CDR2: SEHNR and FQNEAQ (reference sequence). V was cut by 2 bases and J by 1 base, with 11 bases left in between. This CDR3 reads CASSLFITVNTGELFF. DNA of the CDR3: TGTGCCAGCAGCTTATTTATCACAGTGAACACCGGGGAGCTGTTTTTT.

The rearrangement joins TRBV24-1 to TRBJ2-3; D perhaps matches TRBD1 (6 bases). Trimming removed 5 bases at V and 0 bases at J, with 14 bases between. Germline assignment: CDR1 KGHDR and CDR2 SFDVKD. CDR3 size: 16 residues. The CDR3 reads CATSATTGTSTDTQYF. For the CDR3, the DNA is TGTGCCACCAGTGCAACGACAGGAACTAGCACAGATACGCAGTATTTT.

V and J are TRBV10-3 and TRBJ1-2; a possible D gene is TRBD1 (5 bases). V was pared by 7 bases and J by 7 bases, with 13 bases between. Germline CDR1 ENHRY, CDR2 SYGVKD. The CDR3 is 12 residues long. The CDR3 is CAIMTASGGYTF. The DNA for the CDR3 is TGTGCCATCATGACAGCCTCGGGTGGCTACACCTTC.

This clone was recorded only once. CDR3 DNA: TGTGCCAGCAGCTTAGCGTCGGGTTATGACGAAAAACTGTTTTTT. As protein: CASSLASGYDEKLFF. This chain uses TRBV7-9 with TRBJ1-4; D unclear. Germline-derived CDR1 and CDR2 are SEHNR and FQNEAQ (reference sequence). V was cut by 0 bases and J by 8 bases, with 13 bases left in between. The CDR3 has 15 residues.

The chain couples TRBV9 to TRBJ2-1; 9 bases map to TRBD2. The CDR3 has 14 amino acids. Looked up from germline, CDR1 is SGDLS and CDR2 is YYNGEE. V was clipped by 4 bases and J by 8 bases; unmatched bases: 7. The CDR3 nucleotides read TGTGCCAGCAGCTTGGGCGGGAGGGCCGATGAGCAGTTCTTC. This codes for CASSLGGRADEQFF. The full variable domain, its missing parts supplied by reference TRBV9 and TRBJ2-1, is DSGVTQTPKHLITATGQRVTLRCSPRSGDLSVYWYQQSLDQGLQFLIQYYNGEERAKGNILERFSAQQFPDLHSELNLSSLELGDSALYFCASSLGGRADEQFFGPGTRLTVL.

The V call is TRBV7-3, the J call TRBJ1-3; 7 bases align to TRBD1. From germline, CDR1 is SGHTA and CDR2 FQGTGA. The CDR3 has 19 amino acids. J was trimmed by 0 bases and V by 4 bases; bases with no gene match: 15. The chain's CDR3 is CASSSVPGQRRFSGNTIYF. The CDR3 DNA is TGTGCCAGCAGCTCCGTCCCGGGACAGCGTCGTTTCTCTGGAAACACCATATATTTT.

The table lists this clone with a count of one. The gene calls are TRBV2 and TRBJ1-5, with TRBD1 as a possible D gene (6 bases). CDR1 is SNHLY, CDR2 FYNNEI, per germline. CDR3 length: 14 residues. The V end was cut by 6 bases, the J end by 3 bases, with 12 bases between. In nucleotides, the CDR3 is TGTGCCAGCAGAATCGACAGGCCCAATCAGCCCCAGCATTTT. Encoded protein: CASRIDRPNQPQHF.

This clone has only one observation. The CDR3 loop reads CASSQDVSGVPLWDNSPLHF. For the CDR3, the DNA is TGCGCCAGCAGCCAAGACGTATCGGGAGTTCCGCTGTGGGATAATTCACCCCTCCACTTT. The chain recombines TRBV4-1 with TRBJ1-6; D unclear. The CDR3 spans 20 residues. Germline CDR1 reads MGHRA; CDR2 reads YSYEKL. V lost 0 bases and J lost 5, with 23 bases in between.

The chain uses TRBV29-1 and TRBJ2-1; no definite D call. V was trimmed by 6 bases and J by 5 bases, leaving 14 bases between them. Germline V gene lookup returns CDR1 SQVTM and CDR2 ANQGSEA. This CDR3 spans 13 amino acids. The CDR3 coding sequence is TGCAGCGTCTCCCATGGCGGAGACAATGAGCAGTTCTTC. Its protein is CSVSHGGDNEQFF.

The chain carries TRBV15 and TRBJ2-7, with 8 bases matching TRBD1. The V gene end was trimmed by 0 bases and the J gene end by 1 base; junction bases not matched to a gene: 5. The CDR3 contains 16 residues. CDR1 and CDR2 from the germline V gene are LNHNV and YYDKDF (reference sequence). The CDR3 reads CATSREGTGGSYEQYF. CDR3 nucleotide sequence: TGTGCCACCAGCAGAGAAGGGACAGGAGGGTCCTACGAGCAGTACTTC.

V usage is TRBV5-8 and J usage is TRBJ2-7; 7 nucleotides match TRBD2. The CDR3 is made up of 17 amino acids. Losses at the gene ends were 4 bases for V and 4 bases for J; bases not matched to a gene: 17. CDR1 and CDR2 from the germline V gene are SGHTS and YDEGEE. The CDR3: CASSPTQGGNLLYEQYF. The CDR3 DNA sequence: TGTGCCAGCAGCCCCACGCAGGGAGGGAATTTATTATACGAGCAGTACTTC.

The chain carries TRBV5-1 and TRBJ2-5, with 10 bases identical to TRBD2. V lost 2 bases, J lost 3 bases, and 4 bases stayed unmatched. Germline CDR1 SGHRS, CDR2 YFSETQ. CDR3 length: 15 amino acids. The CDR3 sequence is CASSLSGGAEETQYF. CDR3 DNA: TGCGCCAGCAGCTTAAGCGGGGGGGCCGAAGAGACCCAGTACTTC. The variable domain in full, with the rest retrieved from reference TRBV5-1 and TRBJ2-5, is KAGVTQTPRYLIKTRGQQVTLSCSPISGHRSVSWYQQTPGQGLQFLFEYFSETQRNKGNFPGRFSGRQFSNSRSEMNVSTLELGDSALYLCASSLSGGAEETQYFGPGTRLLVL.

The chain has TRBV7-3 and TRBJ2-1; 9 nucleotides agree with TRBD2. The J segment lost 5 bases and the V segment lost 5 bases, leaving 7 bases of the junction unmatched. CDR3 size: 15 residues. Germline V CDR1 and CDR2: SGHTA, FQGTGA. In nucleotides, the CDR3 is TGTGCCAGCAGCCAAGCGGGGGGATACAACAATGAGCAGTTCTTC. Its translation is CASSQAGGYNNEQFF.

The V and J genes are TRBV30 and TRBJ1-2; 10 positions match TRBD1. This CDR3 contains 14 residues. Looked up from germline, CDR1 is GTSNPN and CDR2 is SVGIG (reference sequence). V lost 0 bases and J lost 8; bases outside the gene matches: 6. CDR3 sequence reads: CAWSVRGTGDGYTF. DNA for the CDR3: TGTGCCTGGAGTGTACGGGGGACAGGGGACGGCTACACCTTC.